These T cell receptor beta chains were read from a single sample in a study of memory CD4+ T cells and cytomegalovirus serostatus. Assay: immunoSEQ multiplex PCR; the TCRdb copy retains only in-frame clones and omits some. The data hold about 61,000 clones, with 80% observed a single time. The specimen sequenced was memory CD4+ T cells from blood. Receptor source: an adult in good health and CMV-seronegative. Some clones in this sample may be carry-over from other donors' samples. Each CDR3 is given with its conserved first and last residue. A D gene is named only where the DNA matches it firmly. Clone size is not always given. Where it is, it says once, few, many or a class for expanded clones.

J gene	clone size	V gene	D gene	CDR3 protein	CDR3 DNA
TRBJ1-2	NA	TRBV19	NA	CASSPRTDYGYTF	TGTGCCAGTAGTCCACGGACAGACTATGGCTACACCTTC
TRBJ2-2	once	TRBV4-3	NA	CASSQGQRYTGELFF	TGCGCCAGCAGCCAAGGACAGCGCTACACCGGGGAGCTGTTTTTT
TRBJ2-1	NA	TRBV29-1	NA	CSVAGVTNEQFF	TGCAGCGTTGCGGGGGTGACGAATGAGCAGTTCTTC
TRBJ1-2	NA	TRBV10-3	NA	CAISEFVGDYGYTF	TGTGCCATCAGTGAGTTTGTGGGGGATTATGGCTACACCTTC
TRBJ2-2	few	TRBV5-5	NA	CASSLTYTGELFF	TGTGCCAGCAGCTTGACGTACACCGGGGAGCTGTTTTTT
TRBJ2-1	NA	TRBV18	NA	CASSPSGRNEQFF	TGTGCCAGCTCACCTAGCGGCCGAAATGAGCAGTTCTTC
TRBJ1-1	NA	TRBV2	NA	CASSEVGMNTEAFF	TGTGCCAGCAGTGAAGTAGGGATGAACACTGAAGCTTTCTTT
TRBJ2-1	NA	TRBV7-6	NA	CASSFTSGDEQFF	TGTGCCAGCAGCTTTACTTCGGGAGATGAGCAGTTCTTC
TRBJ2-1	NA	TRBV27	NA	CASRFSGPGNEQFF	TGTGCCAGCAGATTTAGCGGCCCCGGCAATGAGCAGTTCTTC
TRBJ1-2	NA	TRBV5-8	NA	CASSLGATHYGYTF	TGTGCCAGCAGCTTGGGGGCGACCCACTATGGCTACACCTTC
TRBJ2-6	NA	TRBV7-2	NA	CASSFQGSGANVLTF	TGTGCCAGCAGCTTCCAGGGCTCTGGGGCCAACGTCCTGACTTTC
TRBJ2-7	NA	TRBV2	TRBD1	CASSAQGAFLRKSYEQYF	TGTGCCAGCAGTGCACAGGGGGCTTTCCTAAGAAAGTCCTACGAGCAGTACTTC
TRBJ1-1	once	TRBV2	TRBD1	CASIYRGPNTEAFF	TGTGCCAGCATTTACAGGGGTCCGAACACTGAAGCTTTCTTT
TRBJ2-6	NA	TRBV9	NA	CASSGTGSGANVLTF	TGTGCCAGCAGCGGTACAGGGTCTGGGGCCAACGTCCTGACTTTC
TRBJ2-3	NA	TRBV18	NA	CASSPTGSDTQYF	TGTGCCAGCTCACCGACGGGTTCGGATACGCAGTATTTT
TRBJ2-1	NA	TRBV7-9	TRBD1	CASSLFPGQVNNEQFF	TGTGCCAGCAGCTTATTTCCGGGACAGGTCAACAATGAGCAGTTCTTC
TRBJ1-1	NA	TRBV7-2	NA	CASRNLGQNTEAFF	TGTGCCAGCAGGAACCTGGGACAGAACACTGAAGCTTTCTTT
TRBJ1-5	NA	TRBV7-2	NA	CASSLAGGDQPQHF	TGTGCCAGCAGCTTAGCGGGCGGGGATCAGCCCCAGCATTTT
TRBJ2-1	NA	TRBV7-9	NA	CASSYTLATTEQFF	TGTGCCAGCAGCTACACTCTCGCGACTACCGAGCAGTTCTTC
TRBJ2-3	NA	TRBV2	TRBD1	CASSESDRGSDTQYF	TGTGCCAGCAGTGAGTCGGACAGGGGCTCCGATACGCAGTATTTT
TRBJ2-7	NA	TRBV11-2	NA	CASSTTASSHEQYF	TGTGCCAGCAGCACGACAGCTAGCTCCCACGAGCAGTACTTC
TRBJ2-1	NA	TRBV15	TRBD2	CATSRDPLAGVTYNEQFF	TGTGCCACCAGCAGAGACCCCTTAGCGGGAGTCACCTACAATGAGCAGTTCTTC
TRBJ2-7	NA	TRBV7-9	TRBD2	CASSLSAGDGEQYF	TGTGCCAGCAGCTTGTCAGCGGGAGACGGCGAGCAGTACTTC
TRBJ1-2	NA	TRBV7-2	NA	CASSLYMGSNYGYTF	TGTGCCAGCAGCCTCTATATGGGGTCGAACTATGGCTACACCTTC
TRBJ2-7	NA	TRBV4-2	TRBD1	CASSQGQGDYEQYF	TGTGCCAGCAGCCAAGGACAGGGTGACTACGAGCAGTACTTC
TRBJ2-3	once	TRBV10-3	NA	CAISDLPPPQDTQYF	TGTGCCATCAGTGACCTACCTCCGCCCCAAGATACGCAGTATTTT
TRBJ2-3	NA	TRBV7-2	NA	CASSAATDTQYF	TGTGCCAGCAGCGCAGCCACAGATACGCAGTATTTT
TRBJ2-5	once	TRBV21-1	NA	CASSKVTGHPRETQYF	TGTGCCAGCAGCAAAGTAACCGGACACCCGCGGGAGACCCAGTACTTC
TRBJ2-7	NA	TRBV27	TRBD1	CASRTGDSNEQYF	TGTGCCAGCAGGACAGGGGATAGTAACGAGCAGTACTTC
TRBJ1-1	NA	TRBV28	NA	CASSLRQFRRMNTEAFF	TGTGCCAGCAGTTTAAGACAGTTTCGCCGCATGAACACTGAAGCTTTCTTT
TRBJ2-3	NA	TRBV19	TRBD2	CASAGTSPRTDTQYF	TGTGCCAGCGCGGGGACTAGTCCTCGCACAGATACGCAGTATTTT
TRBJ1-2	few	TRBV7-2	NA	CASSLRGTSVITF	TGTGCCAGCAGCTTACGGGGCACGTCGGTAATCACCTTC
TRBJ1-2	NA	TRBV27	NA	CASSLSGGFYGYTF	TGTGCCAGCAGTTTGTCGGGCGGCTTCTATGGCTACACCTTC
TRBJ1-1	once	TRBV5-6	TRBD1	CASSLGQGGGVNTEAFF	TGTGCCAGCAGCTTGGGGCAGGGGGGGGGAGTGAACACTGAAGCTTTCTTT
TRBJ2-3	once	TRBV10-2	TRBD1	CALRDRGTDTQYF	TGCGCCCTCCGGGACAGGGGCACAGATACGCAGTATTTT